This TCR beta chain is drawn from a study of low-dose radiotherapy and immunotherapy resistance in tumors. The CDR3 is 16 residues long. V was cut by 0 bases and J by 3 bases, with 16 bases left in between. Germline CDR1 and CDR2: SGHRS and YFSETQ. Time point defined: after trial treatment. Treatment indicated: LDRT plus nivolumab, ipilimumab, low-dose cyclophosphamide and aspirin (RACIN trial). This clonotype was detected many times. TRAV- and TRBV-specific primers were used for first-strand cDNA, which covered alpha and beta chains. TCR amplification ran 20 PCR cycles using constant-region and V-primer adapter primers. TCRdb re-derived calls from the reads in MiXCR, one entry per CDR3 protein. Found here are 65,000 to 95,000 distinct CDR3 sequences, around a sixth of them singletons; the top ten hold about 1.3%.

The V and J genes are TRBV5-1 and TRBJ2-7; TRBD1 is a possible D gene (6 bases). This sample comprised PBMCs, obtained after low-dose radiotherapy plus immunotherapy. The TCR sequence derives from a male donor with prostate cancer. The CDR3 spells CASSLGNREIDYEQYF. The CDR3 nucleotides are TGCGCCAGCAGCTTGGGAAACAGGGAAATTGACTACGAGCAGTACTTC.